Listed below are T cell receptor beta chains from one sample, sequenced in a study of OX40 agonist ivuxolimab in advanced cancers. The protocol was immunoSEQ multiplex PCR, while the TCRdb copy is restricted to in-frame clones and leaves out a portion. This sample has around 100,000 clones, with 85% to 90% found just once. Sequenced here: CD4+ or CD8+ T cells sorted from blood, sampled in a trial of the OX40 agonist ivuxolimab. The receptors here all came from an adult with an advanced solid tumor such as melanoma, head and neck, liver or kidney cancer. CDR3s include the opening cysteine and the closing phenylalanine or tryptophan. D genes are given only for firm matches.

J	length	V	D	DNA	CDR3
TRBJ1-1	13	TRBV7-6	.	TGTGCCAGCAGTTACAAACAGGGCACTGAAGCTTTCTTT	CASSYKQGTEAFF
TRBJ1-2	15	TRBV7-6	TRBD1	TGTGCCAGCAGCGCGGGACAGGGGGGATCCTATGGCTACACCTTC	CASSAGQGGSYGYTF
TRBJ2-6	16	TRBV19	.	TGTGCCAGTTCACGGGGCAGGCCTGCTGGGGCCAACGTCCTGACTTTC	CASSRGRPAGANVLTF
TRBJ1-2	12	TRBV2	.	TGTGCCAGCAGTGAACGCAGGGCTGGCTACACCTTC	CASSERRAGYTF
TRBJ1-1	13	TRBV19	.	TGTGCCAGTAGTATAGTGAGAAGCACTGAAGCTTTCTTT	CASSIVRSTEAFF
TRBJ1-2	14	TRBV9	.	TGTGCCAGCAGCGTAGATAGGGTGAACTATGGCTACACCTTC	CASSVDRVNYGYTF
TRBJ2-7	13	TRBV7-2	.	TGTGCCAGCAGCTTAGCTAACTCCTACGAGCAGTACTTC	CASSLANSYEQYF
TRBJ2-7	15	TRBV6-1	TRBD1	TGTGCCAGCAGTGAACAGGACAGGGGGCCCTACGAGCAGTACTTC	CASSEQDRGPYEQYF
TRBJ2-1	15	TRBV6-1	.	TGTGCCAGCAGTGAAGGGGGGCGGCGACACAATGAGCAGTTCTTC	CASSEGGRRHNEQFF
TRBJ1-1	14	TRBV2	.	TGTGCCAGCAGTGTCTGGGACATGGACACTGAAGCTTTCTTT	CASSVWDMDTEAFF
TRBJ1-3	16	TRBV5-6	TRBD1	TGTGCCAGCAGCCCCCTCGACAGGGATCGCGACCCCACCATATATTTT	CASSPLDRDRDPTIYF
TRBJ2-3	16	TRBV4-3	TRBD1	TGCGCCAGCAGCCAAGATACCCGGACAGGGACAGATACGCAGTATTTT	CASSQDTRTGTDTQYF
TRBJ2-7	11	TRBV19	.	TGTGCCAGTAGTACTTTCTACGAGCAGTACTTC	CASSTFYEQYF
TRBJ1-6	15	TRBV6-6	.	TGTGCCAGCAGTTACTCGGGCCAGTATAATTCACCCCTCCACTTT	CASSYSGQYNSPLHF